The present TCR beta chain was sequenced within a study of blood T cells in healthy people across ages. Notes on the study in general: Underestimates were what the diversity estimates from one million T cells were considered to be.

With regard to this clonotype: Its antigen is unidentified.

The individuals who served as donors were healthy Caucasians living in Russia, aged about 6 to 95. With a J-beta primer mix and a sample-barcoded 5' primer, a second PCR ran about 7 to 12 cycles. Tagging of each cDNA molecule was performed by a template-switch adaptor with 12 random nucleotides. TCRdb fed the 5' RACE reads into MiXCR, producing one record per CDR3 protein. The repertoire holds about 1.4 million distinct CDR3 sequences, with 59% as singletons. The length of the CDR3 is 15 residues. In germline, CDR1 is DFQATT, CDR2 SNEGSKA (reference sequence). The V segment lost 6 bases and the J segment 3 bases; nucleotides outside the gene matches: 10.

V usage is TRBV20-1 and J usage is TRBJ2-4; 8 bases map to TRBD2. Sequencing was done on a sample of blood. This TCR came from a man aged 18 to 29 in good health. DNA of the CDR3: TGCAGTGCAACTATTAGCGGGGACTTCAAAAACATTCAGTACTTC. Protein sequence: CSATISGDFKNIQYF.